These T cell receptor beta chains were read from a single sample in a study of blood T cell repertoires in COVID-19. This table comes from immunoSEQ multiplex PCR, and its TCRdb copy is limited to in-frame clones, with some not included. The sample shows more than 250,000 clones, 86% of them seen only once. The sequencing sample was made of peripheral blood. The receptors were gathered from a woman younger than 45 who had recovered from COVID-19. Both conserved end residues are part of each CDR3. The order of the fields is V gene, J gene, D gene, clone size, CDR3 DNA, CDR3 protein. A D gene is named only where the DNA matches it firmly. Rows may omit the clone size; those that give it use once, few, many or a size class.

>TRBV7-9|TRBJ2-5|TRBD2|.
TGTGCCAGCAGCCGGGGGACTACAGAGACCCAGTACTTC
CASSRGTTETQYF
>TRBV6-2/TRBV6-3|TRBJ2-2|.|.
TGTGCCAGCAGTGTCGGGAGAGGTGCCGGGGAGCTGTTTTTT
CASSVGRGAGELFF
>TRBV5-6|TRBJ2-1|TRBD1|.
TGTGCCAGCAGCTTGGCTGGGACAGGGATAAGTATTGAGCAGTTCTTC
CASSLAGTGISIEQFF
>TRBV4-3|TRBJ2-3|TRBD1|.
TGCGCCAGCAGCCAAGTCATGGCAGGGGGAGCAGATACGCAGTATTTT
CASSQVMAGGADTQYF
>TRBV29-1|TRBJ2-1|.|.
TGCAGCGTTCTCAAAGGGACTCTGGGCAATGAGCAGTTCTTC
CSVLKGTLGNEQFF
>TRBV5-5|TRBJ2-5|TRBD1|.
TGTGCCAGCAGCGCGACAGGGGTCCCAGAGACCCAGTACTTC
CASSATGVPETQYF
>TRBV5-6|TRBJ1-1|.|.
TGTGCCAGCAGCCCCGACACCCTGAACACTGAAGCTTTCTTT
CASSPDTLNTEAFF
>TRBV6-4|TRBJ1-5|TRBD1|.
TGTGCCAGCAGTCCAGGGGGCCAGCCCCAGCATTTT
CASSPGGQPQHF
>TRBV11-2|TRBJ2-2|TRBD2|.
TGTGCCAGCAGCGTTGCCGGGACTAGCAGCGGGGAGCTGTTTTTT
CASSVAGTSSGELFF
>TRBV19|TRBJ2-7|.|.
TGTGCCAGTAGTATAGCGGGCTACGAGCAGTACTTC
CASSIAGYEQYF
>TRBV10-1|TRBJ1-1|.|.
TGCGCCAGCTGCCGAGGGCAGGCAAACACTGAAGCTTTCTTT
CASCRGQANTEAFF
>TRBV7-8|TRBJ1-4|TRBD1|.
TGTGCCAGCAGCCCCGACAGGGTTGAAAAACTGTTTTTT
CASSPDRVEKLFF
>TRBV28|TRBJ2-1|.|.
TGTGCCAGCAGTTTGTGGGGCGATGGGGTAAACAATGAGCAGTTCTTC
CASSLWGDGVNNEQFF
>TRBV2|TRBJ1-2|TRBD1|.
TGTGCCAGCAGTGACCTCGGGACAGAGTATGGCTACACCTTC
CASSDLGTEYGYTF
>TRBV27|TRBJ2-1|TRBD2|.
TGTGCCAGCAGTTTGACTAGCGGGAGGAATGAGCAGTTCTTC
CASSLTSGRNEQFF
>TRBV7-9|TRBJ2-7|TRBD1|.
TGTGCCAGCAGCCGCCGGGACAGGTTCCCCTACGAGCAGTACTTC
CASSRRDRFPYEQYF
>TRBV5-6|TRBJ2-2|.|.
TGTGCCAGCAGCCCCCTGAGCACCGGGGAGCTGTTTTTT
CASSPLSTGELFF
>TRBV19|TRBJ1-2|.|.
TGTGCCAGGCGAGGCTACACCTTC
CARRGYTF
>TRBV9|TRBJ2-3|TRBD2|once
TGTGCCAGCAGCGGAAGACTAGCGGGAGCCACAGATACGCAGTATTTT
CASSGRLAGATDTQYF
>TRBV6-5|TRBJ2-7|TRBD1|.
TGTGCCAGCAGGCGCTATCCGGGACAGGCCTACGAGCAGTACTTC
CASRRYPGQAYEQYF
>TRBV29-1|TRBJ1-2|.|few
TGCAGCGTTGAAGATTCAGGGGTTAACTATGGCTACACCTTC
CSVEDSGVNYGYTF
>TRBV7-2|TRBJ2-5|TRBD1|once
TGTGCCAGCTGCAGGGGGCCGGAAGAGACCCAGTACTTC
CASCRGPEETQYF
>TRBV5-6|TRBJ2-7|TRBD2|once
TGTGCCAGCAGCTTGGCGGCTAGCGGGATGGGTGAGCAGTACTTC
CASSLAASGMGEQYF
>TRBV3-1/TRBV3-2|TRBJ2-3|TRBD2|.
TGTGCCAGCAGGTCCGAGGGTAGCGGGGGCCCTAGCACAGATACGCAGTATTTT
CASRSEGSGGPSTDTQYF
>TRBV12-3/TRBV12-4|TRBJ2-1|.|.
TGTGCAACCTACTACGCCCCCGGGAATGAGCAGTTCTTC
CATYYAPGNEQFF
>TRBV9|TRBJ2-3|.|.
TGTGCCAGCAGCGTAGGGGCCGGGAGCGCCGCAGATACGCAGTATTTT
CASSVGAGSAADTQYF
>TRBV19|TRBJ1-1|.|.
TGTGCCAGTACCCTATACACTGAAGCTTTCTTT
CASTLYTEAFF
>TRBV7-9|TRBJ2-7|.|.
TGTGCCAGCAGCTTCATGTCCTACGAGCAGTACTTC
CASSFMSYEQYF
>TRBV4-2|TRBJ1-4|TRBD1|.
TGTGCCAGCAGCCCCGGGACAGGAAATGAAAAACTGTTTTTT
CASSPGTGNEKLFF
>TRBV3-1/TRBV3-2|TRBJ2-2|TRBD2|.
TGTGCCAGCAGCCAAGAACTAGCGAGCACCGGGGAGCTGTTTTTT
CASSQELASTGELFF
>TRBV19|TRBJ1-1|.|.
TGTGCCAGCCTTGGAGTCGTGAACACTGAAGCTTTCTTT
CASLGVVNTEAFF
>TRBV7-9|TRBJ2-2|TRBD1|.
TGTGCCAGCAGCTTAGTTGTGGCGGGACAGGGGACCGGGGAGCTGTTTTTT
CASSLVVAGQGTGELFF
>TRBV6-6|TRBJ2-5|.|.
TGTGCCAGCAGTGAGAGGAAGGAGACCCAGTACTTC
CASSERKETQYF
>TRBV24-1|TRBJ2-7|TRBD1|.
TGTGCCCCCCGCCAGGGGGCTCTGTACGAGCAGTACTTC
CAPRQGALYEQYF
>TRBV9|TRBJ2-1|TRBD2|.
TGTGCCAGCAGCGTAGCTTGGCGGGGGGGACCCTACAATGAGCAGTTCTTC
CASSVAWRGGPYNEQFF
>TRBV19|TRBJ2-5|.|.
TGTGCCAGTAGTATTCGGGAGCGGAGGGAGACCCAGTACTTC
CASSIRERRETQYF
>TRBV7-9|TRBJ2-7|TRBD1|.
TGTGCCAGCAGCCCGCAGAGGGACAGGCACTACGAGCAGTACTTC
CASSPQRDRHYEQYF
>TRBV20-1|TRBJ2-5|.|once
TGCAGTGCGTCAGGGGAAGAGACCCAGTACTTC
CSASGEETQYF
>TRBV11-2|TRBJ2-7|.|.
TGTGCCAGCAGCTCCCAGGGGAGTCTCGAGCAGTACTTC
CASSSQGSLEQYF
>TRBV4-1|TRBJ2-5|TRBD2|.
TGCGCCAGCAGCCAAGGGGCTAGCGGCCCCCGGGAGACCCAGTACTTC
CASSQGASGPRETQYF
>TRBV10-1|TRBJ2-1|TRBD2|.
TGCGCCAGCAGTGATTCCCTACCATCCGGTGGGGGGAGGGAGTCCTACAATGAGCAGTTCTTC
CASSDSLPSGGGRESYNEQFF
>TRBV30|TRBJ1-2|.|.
TGTGCCTGGAGTGTAGGGGCTGAGGGCTACACCTTC
CAWSVGAEGYTF